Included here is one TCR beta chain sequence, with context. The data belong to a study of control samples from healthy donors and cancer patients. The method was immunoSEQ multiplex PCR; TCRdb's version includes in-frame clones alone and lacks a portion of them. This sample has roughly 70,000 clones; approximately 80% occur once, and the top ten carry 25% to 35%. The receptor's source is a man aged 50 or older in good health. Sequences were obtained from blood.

The CDR3 loop reads CATSRTPGTEAFF. CDR3 DNA: TGTGCCACCAGTAGGACCCCAGGCACTGAAGCTTTCTTT. The chain uses TRBV24-1 and TRBJ1-1; D unresolved. Germline loops: CDR1 KGHDR, CDR2 SFDVKD. Trimming removed 6 bases from V and 4 bases from J, with 11 bases in between. This CDR3 has 13 residues.